One and the same sample provided the 12 T cell receptor beta chains below, sequenced in a study of glioma-infiltrating T cells. Using RNA template, CDR3s of TCR alpha and beta were amplified with iRepertoire arm-PCR. In TCRdb, the multiplex PCR reads were re-called with MiXCR into one record per CDR3 protein. The sample lists about 93,000 distinct CDR3 sequences, approximately 40% occurring once. Source material: glioma tissue, nonneoplastic brain tissue, or PBMCs (not recorded which). The receptors originated from a human donor with low-grade glioma or glioblastoma, undergoing nonglioma brain surgery, or in good health (not recorded which).

With regard to this clonotype: A read error is possible here, since a much larger clone lies one base away. The rearrangement links TRBV29-1 to TRBJ1-1, with D perhaps TRBD1 (6 bases). From germline, CDR1 is SQVTM and CDR2 ANQGSEA. The CDR3 consists of 13 residues. The V and J ends lost 3 bases and 5 bases respectively, with 13 bases between them. CDR3 amino acids: CSVEIGGRTEAFF. Written as DNA, the CDR3 is TGCAGCGTTGAGATCGGGGGGCGGACTGAAGCTTTCTTT.

This clonotype has more than one count but fewer than ten. The chain recombines TRBV29-1 with TRBJ2-7, with D maybe TRBD2 (5 bases). Trimming took 0 bases from V and 2 from J, leaving 14 bases between them. The CDR3 runs to 15 residues. The germline gives CDR1 SQVTM, CDR2 ANQGSEA. The CDR3 loop is CSVEESGRTTYEQYF. The CDR3 region has the DNA TGCAGCGTTGAAGAAAGCGGCAGGACCACCTACGAGCAGTACTTC.

Regarding this clonotype: In this CDR3 the conserved last residue, phenylalanine or tryptophan, is missing, so a read error is likely. This chain joins TRBV3-1 and TRBJ2-1, with 9 bases fitting TRBD2. Trimming cost V 2 bases and J 4 bases; bases outside gene matches: 6. The CDR3 spans 16 residues. Germline CDR1 LGHDT, CDR2 YNNKEL (reference sequence). This CDR3 is CASSQKAGGSYNEQFS. CDR3 sequence (DNA): TGTGCCAGCAGCCAAAAAGCGGGAGGTTCATACAATGAGCAGTTCTCC.

About this clonotype itself: The missing conserved phenylalanine or tryptophan at the end of this CDR3 makes a read error likely. The V and J genes are TRBV6-1 and TRBJ2-7; perhaps TRBD1 as D (6 bases). Trimming left V 6 bases short and J 7 bases short, with 25 bases between. CDR1 and CDR2 from the germline V gene are MNHNS and SASEGT. The CDR3 sequence is 16 residues long. The CDR3 DNA sequence: TGTGCCAGCAGCCTAAGTAACAGAGGGGGACGGCAGGAGCAGTACTTA. Translation: CASSLSNRGGRQEQYL.

This clonotype was detected many times. The genes are TRBV18 and TRBJ2-7; 8 bases agree with TRBD1. The V gene end was trimmed by 1 base and the J gene end by 0 bases; junction bases not matched to a gene: 2. The CDR3 is 15 amino acids. Germline loops: CDR1 KGHSH, CDR2 LQKENI. CDR3 bases: TGTGCCAGCTCACCACTACAGGGGGTCTCCTACGAGCAGTACTTC. Translated, it gives CASSPLQGVSYEQYF.

Comments on this clonotype: Given the absence of the conserved phenylalanine or tryptophan at the CDR3 end, a read error is likely. This chain links TRBV5-1 with TRBJ2-6, with D unresolved. Germline V lookup: CDR1 SGHRS, CDR2 YFSETQ. Trimming cost V 6 bases and J 4 bases, with 11 bases left between them. This CDR3 spans 14 amino acids. The CDR3 region has the DNA TGCGCCAGCAAGTCCGTGAGCGGGGCCAACGTCCTGACTCTC. It codes for CASKSVSGANVLTL.

In this sample, this clonotype turned up many times. The rearrangement links TRBV12-3 or TRBV12-4 to TRBJ2-7; D may correspond to TRBD1 or TRBD2 (5 bases each). V lost 5 bases and J 3 bases, leaving 14 bases between the germline ends. The CDR3 runs 14 residues. CDR3 amino acids: CASSPTGTDYEQYF. CDR3 sequence (DNA): TGTGCCAGCAGTCCCACGGGGACCGACTACGAGCAGTACTTC.

This clonotype was seen repeatedly, ten times or more. J is TRBJ2-2 and V is TRBV6-5, with TRBD2 matching over 7 bases. The germline V gene has CDR1 MNHEY and CDR2 SVGAGI. This CDR3 contains 15 residues. The V segment lost 2 bases and the J segment 8 bases; nucleotides outside the gene matches: 8. The CDR3 loop is CASSYVAGVSGELFF. The CDR3 DNA follows: TGTGCCAGCAGTTACGTGGCGGGAGTTTCGGGGGAGCTGTTTTTT.

Ten or more counts support this clonotype. The chain uses TRBV19 and TRBJ1-6, with D unresolved. The germline CDR1 and CDR2 sequences are LNHDA and SQIVND (reference sequence). V lost 7 bases, J lost 6 bases, and 19 bases lay in between. The CDR3 is made up of 16 amino acids. CDR3 residues: CASTTTSGMFNSPLHF. The DNA of the CDR3 is TGTGCCAGTACCACCACTTCCGGGATGTTTAATTCACCCCTCCACTTT. Looking up the rest from reference TRBV19 and TRBJ1-6 gives the full variable domain: DGGITQSPKYLFRKEGQNVTLSCEQNLNHDAMYWYRQDPGQGLRLIYYSQIVNDFQKGDIAEGYSVSREKKESFPLTVTSAQKNPTAFYLCASTTTSGMFNSPLHFGNGTRLTVT.

Regarding this clonotype: The junction departs from the called germline gene at one end, perhaps through a read error. The chain uses TRBV4-2 and TRBJ2-1, with 9 bases lining up with TRBD2. CDR1 and CDR2 from the germline V gene are LGHNA and YNFKEQ. The CDR3 length is 15 residues. CDR3 nucleotide sequence: TGTGCCTGCAGCCAAGATACGACTAGCGGCAATGAGAAGTTCTTC. It codes for CACSQDTTSGNEKFF.

Note on this clonotype: The CDR3 end shows no conserved phenylalanine or tryptophan, and so a read error is likely. In DNA form, the CDR3 reads TGTGCCAGTAGTATCGTAGCGGGCCCCAATGAGCAGTTCTCC. It codes for CASSIVAGPNEQFS. The chain employs TRBV19 and TRBJ2-1, with 7 bases that match TRBD2. The V segment lost 3 bases and the J segment 6 bases; nucleotides outside the gene matches: 5. There are 14 residues in the CDR3. From germline, CDR1 is LNHDA and CDR2 SQIVND (reference sequence).

This clonotype was seen ten or more times. V gene TRBV27 combines with J gene TRBJ1-5, with D maybe TRBD1 (6 bases). Trimming took 2 bases from V and 0 from J, leaving 8 bases between them. The CDR3 has 15 amino acids. Per the germline V gene, CDR1 is MNHEY and CDR2 is SMNVEV (reference sequence). The CDR3 coding sequence is TGTGCCAGCAGTTTACTGGGGGCTAGCAATCAGCCCCAGCATTTT. Its translation is CASSLLGASNQPQHF.